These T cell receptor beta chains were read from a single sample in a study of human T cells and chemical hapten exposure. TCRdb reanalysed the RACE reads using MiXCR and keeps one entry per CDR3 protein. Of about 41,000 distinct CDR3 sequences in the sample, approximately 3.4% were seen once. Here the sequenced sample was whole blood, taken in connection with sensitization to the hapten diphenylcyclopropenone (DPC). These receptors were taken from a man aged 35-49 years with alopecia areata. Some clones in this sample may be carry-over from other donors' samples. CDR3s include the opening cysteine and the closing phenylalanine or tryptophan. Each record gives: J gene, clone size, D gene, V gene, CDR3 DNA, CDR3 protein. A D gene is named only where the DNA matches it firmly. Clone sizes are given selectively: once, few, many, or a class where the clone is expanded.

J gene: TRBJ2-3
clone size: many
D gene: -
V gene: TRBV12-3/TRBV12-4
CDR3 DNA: TGTGCCAGCACCCAAGGAGGGCCGGTAGATACGCAGTATTTT
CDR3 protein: CASTQGGPVDTQYF

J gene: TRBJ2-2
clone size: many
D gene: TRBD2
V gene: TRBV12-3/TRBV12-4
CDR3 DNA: TGTGCCAGCAGGGGGACTAGCCAGGGGACCGGGGAGCTGTTTTTT
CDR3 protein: CASRGTSQGTGELFF

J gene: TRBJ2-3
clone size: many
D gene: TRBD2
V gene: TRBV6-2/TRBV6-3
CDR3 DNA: TGTGCCAGCAGTTTACTAGCGGGAGGGCAGTATTTT
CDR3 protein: CASSLLAGGQYF

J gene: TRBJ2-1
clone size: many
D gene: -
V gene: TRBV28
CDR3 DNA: TGTGCCAGCAGCCGGGACAACTTCGACAATGAGCAGTTCTTC
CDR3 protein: CASSRDNFDNEQFF

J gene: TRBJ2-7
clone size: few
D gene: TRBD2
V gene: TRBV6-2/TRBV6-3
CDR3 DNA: TGTGCCAGCAGTTACCCGGGAGGGGTCTACGAGCAGTACTTC
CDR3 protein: CASSYPGGVYEQYF

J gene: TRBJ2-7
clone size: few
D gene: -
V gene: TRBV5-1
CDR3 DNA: TGCGCCAGCAGCTTGGGGGCGTACGAGCAGTACTTC
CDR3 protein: CASSLGAYEQYF

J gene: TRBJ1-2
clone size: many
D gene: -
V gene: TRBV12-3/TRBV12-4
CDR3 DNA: TGTGCCAGCTTTGCCGGGCTCTATGGCTACACCTTC
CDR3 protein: CASFAGLYGYTF

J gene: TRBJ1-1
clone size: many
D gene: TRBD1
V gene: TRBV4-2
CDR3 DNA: TGTGCCAGCAGCACCAGGACAGGGGTGAACACTGAAGCTTTCTTT
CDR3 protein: CASSTRTGVNTEAFF

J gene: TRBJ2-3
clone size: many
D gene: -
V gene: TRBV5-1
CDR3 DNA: TGCGCCAGCAGCTTGGGCAGCACGTCCGGCACAGATACGCAGTATTTT
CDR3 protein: CASSLGSTSGTDTQYF

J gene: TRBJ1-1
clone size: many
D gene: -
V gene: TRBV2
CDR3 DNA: TGTGCCAGCAGTGGGGGCCGGGTGGCTGAAGCTTTCTTT
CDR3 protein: CASSGGRVAEAFF

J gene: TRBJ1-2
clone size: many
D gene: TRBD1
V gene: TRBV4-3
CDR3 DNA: TGCGCCAGCAGCCAAGGAACCGGGACAGGGGGTGGCTACACCTTC
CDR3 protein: CASSQGTGTGGGYTF

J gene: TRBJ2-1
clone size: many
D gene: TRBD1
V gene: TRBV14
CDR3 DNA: TGTGCCAGCAGCCAAAAAGGACAGGGATTTTTCGCGAATCCCAAAGACGGTGAGCAGTTCTTC
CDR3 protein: CASSQKGQGFFANPKDGEQFF

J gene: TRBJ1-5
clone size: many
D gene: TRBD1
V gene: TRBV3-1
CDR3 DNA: TGTGCCAGCAGCCAACGGGGACAGGGAAAGGGTCAGCCCCAGCATTTT
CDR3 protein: CASSQRGQGKGQPQHF

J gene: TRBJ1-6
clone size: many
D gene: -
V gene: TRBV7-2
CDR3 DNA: TGTGCCAGCAGCCCCCAAAGCTATAATTCACCCCTCCACTTT
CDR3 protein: CASSPQSYNSPLHF

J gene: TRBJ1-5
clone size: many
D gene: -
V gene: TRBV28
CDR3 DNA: TGTGCCAGCAGTTTAGGAGGAAATAGCAATCAGCCCCAGCATTTT
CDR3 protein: CASSLGGNSNQPQHF

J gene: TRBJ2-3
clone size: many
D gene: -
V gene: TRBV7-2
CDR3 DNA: TGTGCCAGCAGCTTAGGGGCTAGCGTGGGGGCGCAGTATTTT
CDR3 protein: CASSLGASVGAQYF

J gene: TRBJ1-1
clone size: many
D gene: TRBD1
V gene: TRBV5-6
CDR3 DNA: TGTGCCAGCAGCTTGGCAGGGGGCGACTCCTTGAACACTGAAGCTTTCTTT
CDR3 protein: CASSLAGGDSLNTEAFF

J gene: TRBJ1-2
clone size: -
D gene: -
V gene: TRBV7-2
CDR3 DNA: TGTGCCAGCAGCTTAGCAGGGTCCGACTATGGCTACACCTTC
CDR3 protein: CASSLAGSDYGYTF

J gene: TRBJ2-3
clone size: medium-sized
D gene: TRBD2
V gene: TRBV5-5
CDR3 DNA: TGTGCCAGCAGCTTGACTAGCGGAGCTCCAGATACGCAGTATTTT
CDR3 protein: CASSLTSGAPDTQYF

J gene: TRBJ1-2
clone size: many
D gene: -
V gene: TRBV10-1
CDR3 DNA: TGCGCCAGGGGTCTAGGGGGGAACTATGGCTACACCTTC
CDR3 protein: CARGLGGNYGYTF

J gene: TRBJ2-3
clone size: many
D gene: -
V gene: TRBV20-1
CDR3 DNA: TGCAGTGCTATGGGGACCGCAAGCACAGATACGCAGTATTTT
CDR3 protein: CSAMGTASTDTQYF

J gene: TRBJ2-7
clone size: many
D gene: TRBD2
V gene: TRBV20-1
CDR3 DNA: TGCAGTGCCGGGACTAGCGGGGGAGCCTACGAGCAGTACTTC
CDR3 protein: CSAGTSGGAYEQYF

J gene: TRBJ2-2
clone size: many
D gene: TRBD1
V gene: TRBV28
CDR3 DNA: TGTGCCAGCAGGTGGGACAGGGGAACCGGGGAGCTGTTTTTT
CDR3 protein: CASRWDRGTGELFF

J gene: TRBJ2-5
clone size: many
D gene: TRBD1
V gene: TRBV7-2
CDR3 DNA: TGTGCCAGCAGCTCAGGGACAGCAGAGACCCAGTACTTC
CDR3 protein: CASSSGTAETQYF

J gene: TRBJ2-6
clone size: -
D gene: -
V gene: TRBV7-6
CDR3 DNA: TGTGCCAGCAGCTTAGCAAAGGGGGACTCTGGGGCCAACGTCATGACTTTC
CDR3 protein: CASSLAKGDSGANVMTF

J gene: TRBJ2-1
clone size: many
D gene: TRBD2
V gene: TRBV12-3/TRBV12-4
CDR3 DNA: TGTGCCAGCAGTCCCCATAGGACTAGCGGAGTCAATGAGCAGTTCTTC
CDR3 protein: CASSPHRTSGVNEQFF

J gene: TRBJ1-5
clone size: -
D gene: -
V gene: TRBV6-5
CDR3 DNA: TGTGCCAGCAGCCTACAGGGTAACAATCAGCCCCAGCATTTT
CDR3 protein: CASSLQGNNQPQHF

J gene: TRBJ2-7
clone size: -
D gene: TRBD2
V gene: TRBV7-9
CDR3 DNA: TGTGCCAGCAGCCCCGGGACTAGCTCCGAGCAGTACTTC
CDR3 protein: CASSPGTSSEQYF

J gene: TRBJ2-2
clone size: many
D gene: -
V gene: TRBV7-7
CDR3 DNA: TGTGCCAGGCCAGTTGAGAACACCGGGGAGCTGTTTTTT
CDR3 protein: CARPVENTGELFF

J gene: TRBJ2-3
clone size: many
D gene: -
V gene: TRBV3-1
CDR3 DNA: TGTGCCAGCAGCCAAGAGTCCAGGACGAGCACAGATACGCAGTATTTT
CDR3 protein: CASSQESRTSTDTQYF

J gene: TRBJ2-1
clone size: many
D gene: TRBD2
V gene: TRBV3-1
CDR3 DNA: TGTGCCAGCAGCCAAGAAACTAGCGGGAGGACCAATGAGCAGTTCTTC
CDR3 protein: CASSQETSGRTNEQFF

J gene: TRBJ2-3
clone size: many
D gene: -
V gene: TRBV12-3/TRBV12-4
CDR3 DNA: TGTGCCAGCAAAGAACAGGGTCGCGGCACAGATACGCAGTATTTT
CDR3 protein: CASKEQGRGTDTQYF

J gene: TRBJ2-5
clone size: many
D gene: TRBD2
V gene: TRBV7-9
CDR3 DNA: TGTGCCAGCAGCCCCACAGAGACTAGCGGGATCGTAGAGACCCAGTACTTC
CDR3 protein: CASSPTETSGIVETQYF

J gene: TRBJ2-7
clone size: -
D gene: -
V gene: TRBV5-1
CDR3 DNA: TGCGCCAGCAGCTTGGGGGCGTACGAGCTGTACTTC
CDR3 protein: CASSLGAYELYF

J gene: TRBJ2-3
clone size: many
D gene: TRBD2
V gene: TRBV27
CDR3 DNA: TGTGCCGCCCTCTCTAGCGGGATGTACGGCACAGATACGCAGTATTTT
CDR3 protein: CAALSSGMYGTDTQYF

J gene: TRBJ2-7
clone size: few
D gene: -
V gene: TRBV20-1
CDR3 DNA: TGCAGTGGCAGGGATTTATCCTACGAGCAGTACTTC
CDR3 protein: CSGRDLSYEQYF

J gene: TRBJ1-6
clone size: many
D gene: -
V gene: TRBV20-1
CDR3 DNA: TGCAGTGCTCGTTTCGCGTCGAGCTCCTATAATTCACCCCTCCACTTT
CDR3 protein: CSARFASSSYNSPLHF

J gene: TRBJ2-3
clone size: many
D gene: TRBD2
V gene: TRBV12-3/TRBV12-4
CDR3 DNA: TGTGCCAGCAGTTTAGAGGGGGCCCTAGCGGGAGCTGGCGATACGCAGTATTTT
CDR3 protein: CASSLEGALAGAGDTQYF

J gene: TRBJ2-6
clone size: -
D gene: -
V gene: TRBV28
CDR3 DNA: TGTGCCAGCAGTCTCACAGGGCCTGGGGCCAACGTCCTGACTTTC
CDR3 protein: CASSLTGPGANVLTF

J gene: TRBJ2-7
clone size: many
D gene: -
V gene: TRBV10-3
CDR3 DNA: TGTGCCATCAGTGAGTCGGCAGGAACCTCCTACGAGCAGTACTTC
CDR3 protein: CAISESAGTSYEQYF

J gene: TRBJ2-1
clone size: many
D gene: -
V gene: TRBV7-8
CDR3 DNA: TGTGCCAGCAGCTTAGCTAAGGGAGACAATGAGCAGTTCTTC
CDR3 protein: CASSLAKGDNEQFF

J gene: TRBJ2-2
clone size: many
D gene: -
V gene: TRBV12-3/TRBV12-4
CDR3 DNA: TGTGCCAGCAGTTTATACGGCCGACCCATGAACACCGGGGAGCTGTTTTTT
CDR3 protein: CASSLYGRPMNTGELFF

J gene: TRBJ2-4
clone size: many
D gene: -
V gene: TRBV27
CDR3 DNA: TGTGCCAGCAGTCCTCCCCTTGGAAACATTCAGTACTTC
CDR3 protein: CASSPPLGNIQYF